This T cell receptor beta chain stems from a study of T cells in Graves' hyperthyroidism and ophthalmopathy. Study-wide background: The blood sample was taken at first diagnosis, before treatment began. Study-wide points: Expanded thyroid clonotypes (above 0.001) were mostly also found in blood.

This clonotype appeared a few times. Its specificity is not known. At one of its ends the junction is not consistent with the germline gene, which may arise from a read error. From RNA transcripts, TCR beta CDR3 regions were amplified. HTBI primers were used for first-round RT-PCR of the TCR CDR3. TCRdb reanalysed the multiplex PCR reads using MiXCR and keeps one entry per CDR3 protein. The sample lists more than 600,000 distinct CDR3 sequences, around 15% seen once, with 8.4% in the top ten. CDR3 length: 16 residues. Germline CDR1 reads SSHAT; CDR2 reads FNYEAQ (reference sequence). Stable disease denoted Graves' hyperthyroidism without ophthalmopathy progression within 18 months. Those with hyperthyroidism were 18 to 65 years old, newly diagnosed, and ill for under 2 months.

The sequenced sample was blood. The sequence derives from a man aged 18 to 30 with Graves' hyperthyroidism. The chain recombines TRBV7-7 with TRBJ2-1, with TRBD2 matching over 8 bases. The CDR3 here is CASSSPRGGGYNEQFF. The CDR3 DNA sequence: TGTGCTAGCAGCTCCCCCAGGGGCGGGGGGTACAATGAGCAGTTCTTC. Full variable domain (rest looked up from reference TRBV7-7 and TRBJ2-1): GAGVSQSPRYKVTKRGQDVTLRCDPISSHATLYWYQQALGQGPEFLTYFNYEAQPDKSGLPSDRFSAERPEGSISTLTIQRTEQRDSAMYRCASSSPRGGGYNEQFFGPGTRLTVL.